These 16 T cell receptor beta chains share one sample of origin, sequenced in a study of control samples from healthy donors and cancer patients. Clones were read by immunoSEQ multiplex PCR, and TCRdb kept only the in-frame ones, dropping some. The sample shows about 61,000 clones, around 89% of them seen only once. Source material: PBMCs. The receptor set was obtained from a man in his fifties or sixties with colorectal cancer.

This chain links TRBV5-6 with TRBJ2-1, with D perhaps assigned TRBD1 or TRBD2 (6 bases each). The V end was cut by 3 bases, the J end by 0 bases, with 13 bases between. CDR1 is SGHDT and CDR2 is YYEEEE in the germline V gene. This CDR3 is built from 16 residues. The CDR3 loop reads CASSSYGGASYNEQFF. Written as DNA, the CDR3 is TGTGCCAGCAGCTCATACGGGGGCGCCTCCTACAATGAGCAGTTCTTC.

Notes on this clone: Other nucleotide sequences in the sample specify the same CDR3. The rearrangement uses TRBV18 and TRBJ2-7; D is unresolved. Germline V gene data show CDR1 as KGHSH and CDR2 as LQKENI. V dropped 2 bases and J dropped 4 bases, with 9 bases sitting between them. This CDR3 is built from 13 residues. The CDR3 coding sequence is TGTGCCAGCTCACCAGGGTCTCTTTACGAGCAGTACTTC. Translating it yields CASSPGSLYEQYF.

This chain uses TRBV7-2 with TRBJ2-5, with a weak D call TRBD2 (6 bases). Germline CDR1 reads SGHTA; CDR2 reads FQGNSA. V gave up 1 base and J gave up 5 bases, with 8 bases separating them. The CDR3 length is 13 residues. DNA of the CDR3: TGTGCCAGCAGCTTAGTTGGGACTGAGACCCAGTACTTC. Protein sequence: CASSLVGTETQYF.

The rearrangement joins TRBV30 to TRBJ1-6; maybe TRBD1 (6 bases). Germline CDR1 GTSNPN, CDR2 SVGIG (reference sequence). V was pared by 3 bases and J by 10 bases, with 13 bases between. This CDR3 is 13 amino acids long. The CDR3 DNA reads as TGTGCCTGGAGGACAGGCAATCAATCACCCCTCCACTTT. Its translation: CAWRTGNQSPLHF. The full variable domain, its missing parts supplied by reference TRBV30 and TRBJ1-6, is SQTIHQWPATLVQPVGSPLSLECTVEGTSNPNLYWYRQAAGRGLQLLFYSVGIGQISSEVPQNLSASRPQDRQFILSSKKLLLSDSGFYLCAWRTGNQSPLHFGNGTRLTVT.

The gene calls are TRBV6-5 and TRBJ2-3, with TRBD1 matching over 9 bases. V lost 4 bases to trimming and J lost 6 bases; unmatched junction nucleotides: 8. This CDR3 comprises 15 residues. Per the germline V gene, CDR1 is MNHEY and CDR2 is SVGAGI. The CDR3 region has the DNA TGTGCCAGCAGTTCTCCCGGGACAGGGCAGGATACGCAGTATTTT. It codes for CASSSPGTGQDTQYF.

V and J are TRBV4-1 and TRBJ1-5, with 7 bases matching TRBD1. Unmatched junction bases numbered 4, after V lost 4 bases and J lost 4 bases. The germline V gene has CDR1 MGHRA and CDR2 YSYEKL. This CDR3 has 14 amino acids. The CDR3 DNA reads TGCGCCAGCAGCCGGGACAGACGAAATCAGCCCCAGCATTTT. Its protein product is CASSRDRRNQPQHF.

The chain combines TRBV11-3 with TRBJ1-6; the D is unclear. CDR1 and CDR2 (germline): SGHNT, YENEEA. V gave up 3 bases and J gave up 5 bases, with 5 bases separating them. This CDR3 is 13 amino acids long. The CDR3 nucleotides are TGTGCCAGCAGCTTCGCAGATAATTCACCCCTCCACTTT. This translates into CASSFADNSPLHF.

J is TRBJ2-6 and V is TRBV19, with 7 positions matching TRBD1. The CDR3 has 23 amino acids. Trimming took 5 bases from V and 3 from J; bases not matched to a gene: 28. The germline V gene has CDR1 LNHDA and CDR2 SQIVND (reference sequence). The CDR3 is CASSSDRPLDPGSPRSGANVLTF. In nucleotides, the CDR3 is TGTGCCAGTAGTTCGGACAGGCCCCTTGATCCCGGGTCCCCTCGTAGTGGGGCCAACGTCCTGACTTTC.

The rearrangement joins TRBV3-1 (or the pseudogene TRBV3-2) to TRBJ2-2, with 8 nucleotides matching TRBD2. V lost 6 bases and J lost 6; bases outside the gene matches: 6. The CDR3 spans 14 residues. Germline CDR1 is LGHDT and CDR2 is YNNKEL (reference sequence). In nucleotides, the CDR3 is TGTGCCAGCAGTAAGAGCGGGGGTCCCGGGGAGCTGTTTTTT. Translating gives CASSKSGGPGELFF.

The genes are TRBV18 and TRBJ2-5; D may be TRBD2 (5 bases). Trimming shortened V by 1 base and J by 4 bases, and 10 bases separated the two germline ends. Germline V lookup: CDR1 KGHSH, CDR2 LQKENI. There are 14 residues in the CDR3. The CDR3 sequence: CASSPLLAGETQYF. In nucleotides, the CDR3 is TGTGCCAGCTCACCACTTCTGGCGGGAGAGACCCAGTACTTC.

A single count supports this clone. The CDR3 region is CASNPWTAKLSPLHF. CDR3 nucleotide sequence: TGTGCCAGCAACCCGTGGACAGCCAAGCTGTCACCCCTCCACTTT. The chain uses TRBV2 and TRBJ1-6, with TRBD1 as a possible D gene (6 bases). V lost 7 bases and J lost 10, with 20 bases in between. CDR1 and CDR2 from the germline V gene are SNHLY and FYNNEI. The CDR3 length is 15 residues.

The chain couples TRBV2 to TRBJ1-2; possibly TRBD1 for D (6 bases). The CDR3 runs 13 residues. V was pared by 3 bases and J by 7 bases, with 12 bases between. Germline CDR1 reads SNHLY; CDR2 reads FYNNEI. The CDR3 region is CASSEEGGRGYTF. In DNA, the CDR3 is TGTGCCAGCAGTGAGGAGGGGGGCCGTGGCTACACCTTC. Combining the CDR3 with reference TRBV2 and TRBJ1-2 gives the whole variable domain EPEVTQTPSHQVTQMGQEVILRCVPISNHLYFYWYRQILGQKVEFLVSFYNNEISEKSEIFDDQFSVERPDGSNFTLKIRSTKLEDSAMYFCASSEEGGRGYTFGSGTRLTVV.

DNA of the CDR3: TGTGCCAGCAGCCCCTGGGGGGCGAGAGTGAACACTGAAGCTTTCTTT. Protein: CASSPWGARVNTEAFF. J is TRBJ1-1 and V is TRBV12-1. TRBV12-1 is reported as a pseudogene. This CDR3 is built from 16 residues.

The CDR3 DNA follows: TGTGCCAGCAGCTTTAGACAGGGACATGGCTACACCTTC. Its protein product is CASSFRQGHGYTF. The chain has TRBV7-2 and TRBJ1-2, with TRBD1 matching over 7 bases. The V segment lost 3 bases and the J segment 6 bases; nucleotides outside the gene matches: 4. The CDR3 length is 13 residues. The germline CDR1 and CDR2 sequences are SGHTA and FQGNSA.

In nucleotides, the CDR3 is TGTGCCAGCAGTTTCGTGACAGGCCCACCCTATGGCTACACCTTC. This codes for CASSFVTGPPYGYTF. The V and J genes are TRBV27 and TRBJ1-2; D is perhaps TRBD1 (6 bases). With 3 bases removed from V and 4 bases from J, the gap between germline ends came to 15 bases. The germline V gene has CDR1 MNHEY and CDR2 SMNVEV (reference sequence). The CDR3 has 15 amino acids.

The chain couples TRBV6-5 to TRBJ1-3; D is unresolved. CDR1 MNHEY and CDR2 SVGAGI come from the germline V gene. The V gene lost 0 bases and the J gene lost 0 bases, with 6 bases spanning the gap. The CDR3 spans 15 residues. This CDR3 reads CASSYSGFSGNTIYF. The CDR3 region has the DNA TGTGCCAGCAGTTACTCCGGGTTCTCTGGAAACACCATATATTTT.